The 14 T cell receptor beta chains below come from one sample, sequenced in a study of metastatic and nonmetastatic thyroid tumors. TCRdb re-called clones from the PCR reads using MiXCR. The table shows almost 35,000 clones, with roughly 36% occurring only once. Nobody among the patients had been given any treatment before thyroid surgery. The sequencing sample was made of tumor tissue. These receptors all come from a female donor with papillary thyroid cancer or a benign thyroid nodule (not recorded which). Some clones in this sample may be carry-over from other donors' samples.

In this sample, this clone turned up a few times. The V gene is TRBV5-1, the J gene TRBJ1-1; D remains ambiguous. This CDR3 is built from 15 residues. CDR1 SGHRS and CDR2 YFSETQ come from the germline V gene. The V gene lost 1 base and the J gene lost 1 base, with 11 bases spanning the gap. As DNA, the CDR3 is TGCGCCAGCAGCTTGTCCGGGAACAAGAACACTGAAGCTTTCTTT. Translated: CASSLSGNKNTEAFF.

V usage is TRBV9 and J usage is TRBJ2-5; 8 bases align to TRBD1. The germline CDR1 and CDR2 sequences are SGDLS and YYNGEE. The V segment lost 2 bases and the J segment 5 bases; nucleotides outside the gene matches: 8. The CDR3 is made up of 15 amino acids. In DNA, the CDR3 is TGTGCCAGCAGCGTCACGACAGGGGCAGGGGAGACCCAGTACTTC. Residues: CASSVTTGAGETQYF. Together with reference TRBV9 and TRBJ2-5, the CDR3 gives the full variable domain: DSGVTQTPKHLITATGQRVTLRCSPRSGDLSVYWYQQSLDQGLQFLIQYYNGEERAKGNILERFSAQQFPDLHSELNLSSLELGDSALYFCASSVTTGAGETQYFGPGTRLLVL.

This clone was observed a few times. The chain links TRBV12-3 or TRBV12-4 to TRBJ2-7, with D tentatively TRBD1 (6 bases). The CDR3 has 14 residues. V was pared by 5 bases and J by 4 bases, with 15 bases between. The CDR3 DNA follows: TGTGCCAGCAGTAGCAACAGGGAAACTTACGAGCAGTACTTC. This sequence encodes CASSSNRETYEQYF.

The chain employs TRBV9 and TRBJ2-3; TRBD1 is a possible D gene (5 bases). V was shortened by 0 bases and J by 0 bases, with 8 bases between the two germline ends. The germline V gene encodes CDR1 SGDLS and CDR2 YYNGEE. The CDR3 totals 15 residues. Here the CDR3 DNA reads TGTGCCAGCAGCGTAGAGGGGCCTAGCACAGATACGCAGTATTTT. Protein product: CASSVEGPSTDTQYF.

A few counts support this clone. This chain joins TRBV6-5 and TRBJ1-5, with D perhaps matching TRBD1 (6 bases). The V end lost 6 bases, the J end lost 6 bases, and 27 bases lay between the germline ends. Per germline, CDR1 MNHEY and CDR2 SVGAGI. There are 18 residues in the CDR3. DNA for the CDR3: TGTGCCAGCAGCCCCGCCGACTCCGAACAGGGACCAGCTCAGCCCCAGCATTTT. It yields the protein CASSPADSEQGPAQPQHF.

The chain is built from TRBV5-6 and TRBJ1-5; TRBD1 agrees at 9 bases. There are 15 residues in the CDR3. Germline CDR1 and CDR2: SGHDT and YYEEEE. The V and J ends lost 4 bases and 7 bases, in that order; junction bases with no gene match: 9. Written as DNA, the CDR3 is TGTGCCAGCAGCCAAGGACAGGGGATAGGCCAGCCCCAGCATTTT. Its translation is CASSQGQGIGQPQHF.

The V and J genes are TRBV4-2 and TRBJ1-5; tentatively, D is TRBD1 (5 bases). The V gene lost 3 bases and the J gene lost 4 bases, with 16 bases spanning the gap. The V gene's germline CDR1 is LGHNA and CDR2 YNFKEQ. The length of the CDR3 is 16 residues. CDR3 DNA: TGTGCCAGCAGCCAGGTAGCGGGGGTCGGAAATCAGCCCCAGCATTTT. Encoded protein: CASSQVAGVGNQPQHF.

The chain couples TRBV5-1 to TRBJ2-3; 7 positions match TRBD2. The CDR3 covers 14 residues. With 2 bases clipped from V and 2 bases from J, the junction kept 2 bases outside the gene matches. The V gene's germline CDR1 is SGHRS and CDR2 YFSETQ. The CDR3 sequence: CASSFSGATDTQYF. The CDR3 DNA reads TGCGCCAGCAGCTTCAGCGGGGCCACAGATACGCAGTATTTT.

This clone showed up many times. V usage is TRBV5-6 and J usage is TRBJ1-2, with D hard to call. The V end was cut by 7 bases, the J end by 4 bases, with 14 bases between. The CDR3 runs 13 residues. CDR1 is SGHDT and CDR2 is YYEEEE in the germline V gene. In DNA form, the CDR3 reads TGTGCCAGCCGTGAAGGGCTTATCTATGGCTACACCTTC. Translating gives CASREGLIYGYTF.

The J gene is TRBJ2-1, the V gene TRBV24-1; TRBD2 matches at 7 bases. The CDR3 sequence is 16 residues long. Germline lookup yields CDR1 KGHDR and CDR2 SFDVKD. The junction had 7 bases not matched to a gene; V was cut back by 6 bases and J by 0 bases. CDR3 in DNA: TGTGCCACCAGTCCGACTAGCCGAAGCTCCTACAATGAGCAGTTCTTC. Its translation is CATSPTSRSSYNEQFF.

This clone has more than one count but fewer than ten. CDR3 DNA: TGTGCCAGTATCCCGGGACAGGGGCTCGGCGGCTACACCTTC. This encodes CASIPGQGLGGYTF. The chain couples TRBV19 to TRBJ1-2; 10 bases are a match to TRBD1. Looked up from germline, CDR1 is LNHDA and CDR2 is SQIVND (reference sequence). The CDR3 extends over 14 amino acids. J was trimmed by 8 bases and V by 7 bases; bases with no gene match: 10.

This chain connects TRBV19 to TRBJ1-2; TRBD1 is a possible D gene (5 bases). The CDR3 is made up of 15 amino acids. With 3 bases removed from V and 3 bases from J, the gap between germline ends came to 14 bases. The V gene's germline CDR1 is LNHDA and CDR2 SQIVND (reference sequence). CDR3 loop: CASSIDSLIDYGYTF. The CDR3 DNA reads TGTGCCAGTAGTATTGACAGCCTCATCGACTATGGCTACACCTTC.

This clone was seen more than once but under ten times. This chain connects TRBV12-3 or TRBV12-4 to TRBJ2-3; D is uncertain. CDR3 length: 13 residues. Deletions cut 0 bases from V and 9 bases from J, with 10 bases between. DNA of the CDR3: TGTGCCAGCAGTTTAGCGTTCCTTTCCACGCAGTATTTT. Residues: CASSLAFLSTQYF.

This clone was seen only a few times. The chain is built from TRBV6-1 and TRBJ2-2; perhaps D is TRBD1 or TRBD2 (5 bases each). Germline assignment: CDR1 MNHNS and CDR2 SASEGT. V dropped 3 bases and J dropped 1 base, with 12 bases sitting between them. The CDR3 has 16 amino acids. Here the CDR3 reads CASSDTAGRNTGELFF. CDR3 coding DNA: TGTGCCAGCAGTGACACGGCAGGGAGGAACACCGGGGAGCTGTTTTTT.